This is a list of T cell receptor beta chains from one sample in a study of blood T cell repertoires in COVID-19. Profiled with immunoSEQ multiplex PCR; TCRdb holds only in-frame clones, not every one. The sample lists fewer than 600,000 clones, 89% occurring once. Material: peripheral blood. These receptors all come from a man aged 18-30 years with COVID-19, enrolled during active disease. CDR3s include the opening cysteine and the closing phenylalanine or tryptophan. The D gene is left open where the match is weak. Part of the rows lack a size; the others show once, few, many or a class for expanded clones.

TRBD2	15	TRBV5-4	TRBJ2-1	once	TGTGCCAGCAGCCAAATAGCGGGAGCCTACAATGAGCAGTTCTTC	CASSQIAGAYNEQFF
TRBD2	16	TRBV11-2	TRBJ2-1	NA	TGTGCCAGCAGCTCCGTTGGGGCGGGGGGATCAAATGAGCAGTTCTTC	CASSSVGAGGSNEQFF
NA	14	TRBV6-5	TRBJ1-6	once	TGTGCCAGCAACCCGGGACAACCTAATTCACCCCTCCACTTT	CASNPGQPNSPLHF
TRBD2	15	TRBV7-8	TRBJ2-5	NA	TGTGCCAGCCTCCGGGGGGGGGCAGACCAAGAGACCCAGTACTTC	CASLRGGADQETQYF
NA	11	TRBV12-3/TRBV12-4	TRBJ1-2	NA	TGTGCCAGCAGTTTAGGGCCGCACGCATCCTTC	CASSLGPHASF
TRBD1	12	TRBV2	TRBJ1-2	NA	TGTGCCAGCAGTTCCCTGGACAGGGCGGTCACCTTC	CASSSLDRAVTF
NA	12	TRBV29-1	TRBJ2-5	NA	TGCAGCGCTTTCCCAGGGGAAGAGACCCAGTACTTC	CSAFPGEETQYF
NA	14	TRBV7-9	TRBJ2-7	NA	TGTGCCAGCAGCAATAGGACTTCCTCCTACGAGCAGTACTTC	CASSNRTSSYEQYF
NA	15	TRBV5-8	TRBJ1-4	NA	TGTGCCAGCAGCGACGGACGGACATCTAATGAAAAACTGTTTTTT	CASSDGRTSNEKLFF
TRBD2	15	TRBV6-4	TRBJ2-1	many	TGTGCCAGCAGTGTAGCGGGAGGCTCCTACAATGAGCAGTTCTTC	CASSVAGGSYNEQFF
TRBD1	12	TRBV9	TRBJ1-2	few	TGTGCCAGCAGCGTACCAGGGGGCGGCTACACCTTC	CASSVPGGGYTF
TRBD2	13	TRBV29-1	TRBJ2-3	NA	TGCAGCGTTGTAACTAGCGGCCCAGATACGCAGTATTTT	CSVVTSGPDTQYF
TRBD1	15	TRBV4-1	TRBJ2-2	NA	TGCGCCAGCAGCCAAGAACAGGGGAGTACCGGGGAGCTGTTTTTT	CASSQEQGSTGELFF
NA	11	TRBV25-1	TRBJ1-1	NA	TGTGCCAGCAGGGCCTTCACTGAAGCTTTCTTT	CASRAFTEAFF
NA	12	TRBV11-3	TRBJ2-1	NA	TGTGCCAGCAGCCATCAGGAGGATGAGCAGTTCTTC	CASSHQEDEQFF
NA	12	TRBV5-8	TRBJ1-1	NA	TGTGCCAGCAGCAGGGGACTAAGGGAAGCTTTCTTT	CASSRGLREAFF